This TCR beta chain was obtained from a study of human T cells and chemical hapten exposure. Stated time point: patch test 3, about 24 weeks after DPC sensitization. Treatment described: therapeutic diphenylcyclopropenone sensitization with weekly scalp DPC. The study drew its donors from alopecia patients who were 18 to 70 years old and suitable for DPC. This clonotype was observed at least ten times. TCRdb re-analysed the RACE reads in MiXCR, keeping a single row per CDR3 protein. The repertoire holds about 82,000 distinct CDR3 sequences, with 11% as singletons. This CDR3 is 17 amino acids long. V was trimmed by 0 bases and J by 7 bases, leaving 19 bases between them. Germline V lookup: CDR1 LGHNA, CDR2 YNFKEQ.

The source material was whole blood, sampled in connection with sensitization to the hapten diphenylcyclopropenone (DPC). The chain couples TRBV4-2 to TRBJ2-1, with D tentatively TRBD2 (5 bases). This sequence originates from a woman between 50 and 59 years old with alopecia areata. Some clones in this sample may be carry-over from other donors' samples. CDR3 DNA sequence: TGTGCCAGCAGCCAAGATGAGAGCGGCCGAGTGAGGAATGAGCAGTTCTTC. Amino acids: CASSQDESGRVRNEQFF.